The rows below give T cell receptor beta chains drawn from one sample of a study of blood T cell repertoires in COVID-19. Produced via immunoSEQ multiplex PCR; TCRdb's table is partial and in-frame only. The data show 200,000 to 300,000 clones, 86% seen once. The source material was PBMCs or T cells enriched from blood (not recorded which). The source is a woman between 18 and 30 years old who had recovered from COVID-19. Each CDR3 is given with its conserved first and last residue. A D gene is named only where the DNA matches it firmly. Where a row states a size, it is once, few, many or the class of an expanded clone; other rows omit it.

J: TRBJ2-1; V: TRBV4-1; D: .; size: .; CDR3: CASSQGAGSYNEQFF; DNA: TGCGCCAGCAGCCAAGGAGCCGGGAGCTACAATGAGCAGTTCTTC
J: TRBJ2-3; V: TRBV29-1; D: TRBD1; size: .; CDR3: CSVAAGGADTQYF; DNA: TGCAGCGTTGCGGCAGGGGGCGCGGATACGCAGTATTTT
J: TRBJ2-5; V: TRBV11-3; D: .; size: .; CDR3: CASSLGGAAQETQYF; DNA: TGTGCCAGCAGCTTAGGCGGTGCGGCCCAAGAGACCCAGTACTTC
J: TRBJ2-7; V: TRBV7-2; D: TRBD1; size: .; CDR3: CASSDMTGASYEQYF; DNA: TGTGCCAGCAGCGATATGACAGGGGCCTCCTACGAGCAGTACTTC
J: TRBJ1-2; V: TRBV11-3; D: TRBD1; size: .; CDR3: CASSSRDRIYGYTF; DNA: TGTGCCAGCAGCTCGAGGGACAGGATCTATGGCTACACCTTC
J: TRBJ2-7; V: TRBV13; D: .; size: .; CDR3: CASSLGRNRVSEQYF; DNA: TGTGCCAGCAGCTTAGGTAGGAACAGGGTGTCCGAGCAGTACTTC
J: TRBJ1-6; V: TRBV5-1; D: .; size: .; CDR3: CASSLDGSSYNSPLHF; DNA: TGCGCCAGCAGCTTGGATGGGAGCTCCTATAATTCACCCCTCCACTTT
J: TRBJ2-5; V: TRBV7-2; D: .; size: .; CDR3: CASSSPSGTQYF; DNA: TGTGCCAGCAGCTCCCCGAGTGGGACCCAGTACTTC
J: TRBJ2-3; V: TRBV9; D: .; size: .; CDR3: CASSVDMVPRLAQYF; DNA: TGTGCCAGCAGCGTAGATATGGTTCCGAGGCTGGCGCAGTATTTT
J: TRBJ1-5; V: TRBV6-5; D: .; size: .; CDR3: CASTGGTGQPQHF; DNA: TGTGCCAGCACGGGCGGGACGGGTCAGCCCCAGCATTTT
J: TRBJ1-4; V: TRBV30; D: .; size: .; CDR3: CAWSAGEKLFF; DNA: TGTGCCTGGAGTGCGGGGGAAAAACTGTTTTTT
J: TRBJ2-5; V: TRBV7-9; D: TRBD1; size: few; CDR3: CASSARTGGETQYF; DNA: TGTGCCAGCAGCGCCCGGACAGGGGGAGAGACCCAGTACTTC
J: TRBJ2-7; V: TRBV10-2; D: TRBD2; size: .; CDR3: CASGTSGGSYEQYF; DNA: TGCGCCAGCGGAACTAGCGGGGGCTCCTACGAGCAGTACTTC
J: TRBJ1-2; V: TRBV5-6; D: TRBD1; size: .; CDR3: CASSRGQGAVRYGYTF; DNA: TGTGCCAGCAGCCGGGGACAGGGAGCCGTGAGGTATGGCTACACCTTC
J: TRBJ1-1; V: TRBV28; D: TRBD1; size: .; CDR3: CASNPRGTEAFF; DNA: TGTGCCAGCAACCCCAGGGGGACTGAAGCTTTCTTT
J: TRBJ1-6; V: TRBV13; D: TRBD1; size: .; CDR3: CASSLRQGGSYNSPLHF; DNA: TGTGCCAGCAGCTTACGACAGGGTGGGTCCTATAATTCACCCCTCCACTTT
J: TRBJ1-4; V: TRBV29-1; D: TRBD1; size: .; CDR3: CSVTAGGKIEKLFF; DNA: TGCAGCGTTACCGCAGGGGGCAAGATTGAAAAACTGTTTTTT
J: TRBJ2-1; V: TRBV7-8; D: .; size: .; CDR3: CASSSRQTQPSFNEQFF; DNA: TGTGCCAGCAGCTCCAGACAGACGCAACCCTCTTTTAATGAGCAGTTCTTC
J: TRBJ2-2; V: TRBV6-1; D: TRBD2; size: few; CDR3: CASSDPGAGGPRTGELFF; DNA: TGTGCCAGCAGTGACCCTGGAGCGGGAGGGCCGAGGACCGGGGAGCTGTTTTTT
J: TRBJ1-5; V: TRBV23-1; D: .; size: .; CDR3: CASSHGGHSNQPQHF; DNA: TGCGCCAGCAGTCACGGGGGTCATAGCAATCAGCCCCAGCATTTT
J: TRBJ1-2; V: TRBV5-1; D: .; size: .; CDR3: CASSYDRLGYGYTF; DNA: TGCGCCAGCAGTTACGACAGGCTGGGCTATGGCTACACCTTC
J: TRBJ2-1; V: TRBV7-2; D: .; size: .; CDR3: CASSFGLENEQFF; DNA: TGTGCCAGCAGCTTTGGACTTGAGAATGAGCAGTTCTTC
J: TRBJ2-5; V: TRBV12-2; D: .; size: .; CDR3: CASRLAQSGFLAGGINQETQYF; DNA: TGTGCAAGTCGCTTAGCTCAGTCTGGGTTCCTAGCGGGGGGGATAAATCAAGAGACCCAGTACTTC
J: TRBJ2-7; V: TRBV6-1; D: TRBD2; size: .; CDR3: CASSEAGLAGYEQYF; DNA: TGTGCCAGCAGTGAAGCGGGCCTAGCGGGATATGAGCAGTACTTC
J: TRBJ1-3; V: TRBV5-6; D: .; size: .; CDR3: CASSSVREDSGNTIYF; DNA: TGTGCCAGCAGCTCAGTGCGGGAGGACTCTGGAAACACCATATATTTT
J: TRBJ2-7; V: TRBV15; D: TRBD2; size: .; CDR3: CATSRDLGSGSTEQYF; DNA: TGTGCCACCAGCAGAGATCTCGGTAGCGGGAGCACCGAGCAGTACTTC
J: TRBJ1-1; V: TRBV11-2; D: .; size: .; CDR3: CASSWGLNTEAFF; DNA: TGTGCCAGCAGCTGGGGCTTGAACACTGAAGCTTTCTTT
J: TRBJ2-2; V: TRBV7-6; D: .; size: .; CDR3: CASSLDGGHTGELFF; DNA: TGTGCCAGCAGCTTAGACGGAGGGCACACCGGGGAGCTGTTTTTT
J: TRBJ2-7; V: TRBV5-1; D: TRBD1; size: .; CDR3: CASSPGQGAYEQYF; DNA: TGCGCCAGCAGCCCCGGACAGGGTGCCTACGAGCAGTACTTC
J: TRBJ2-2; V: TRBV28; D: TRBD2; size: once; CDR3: CASSRPGLADTGELFF; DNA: TGTGCCAGCAGTCGGCCGGGACTAGCGGACACCGGGGAGCTGTTTTTT
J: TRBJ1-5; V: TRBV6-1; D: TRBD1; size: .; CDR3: CASSEGLGTGHLSNQPQHF; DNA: TGTGCCAGCAGTGAAGGCCTCGGGACAGGGCACCTTAGCAATCAGCCCCAGCATTTT
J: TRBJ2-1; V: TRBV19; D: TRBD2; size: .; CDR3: CASSPRTSGPYNEQFF; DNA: TGTGCCAGTAGTCCGAGGACTAGCGGACCCTACAATGAGCAGTTCTTC
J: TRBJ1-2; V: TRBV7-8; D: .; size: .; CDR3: CASSLGGYYGYTF; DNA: TGTGCCAGCAGCTTGGGGGGATACTATGGCTACACCTTC
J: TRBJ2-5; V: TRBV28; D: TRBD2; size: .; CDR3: CASSLAGKETQYF; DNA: TGTGCCAGCAGTCTAGCGGGAAAAGAGACCCAGTACTTC
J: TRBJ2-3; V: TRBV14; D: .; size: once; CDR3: CASSQGYRGDTQYF; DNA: TGTGCCAGCAGCCAGGGCTATCGGGGGGATACGCAGTATTTT
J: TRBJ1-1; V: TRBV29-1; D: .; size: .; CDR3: CSVDHVRNTEAFF; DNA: TGCAGCGTTGATCATGTTAGAAACACTGAAGCTTTCTTT
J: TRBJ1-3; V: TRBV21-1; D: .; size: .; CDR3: CASSPSGGTGNTIYF; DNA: TGTGCCAGCAGCCCGTCGGGGGGGACTGGAAACACCATATATTTT
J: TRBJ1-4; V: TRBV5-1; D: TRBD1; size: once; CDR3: CASSPTGQGSPKLFF; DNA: TGCGCCAGCAGCCCGACGGGACAGGGAAGCCCAAAACTGTTTTTT
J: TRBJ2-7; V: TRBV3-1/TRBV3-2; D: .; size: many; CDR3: CASSQSDEQYF; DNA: TGTGCCAGCAGCCAATCTGACGAGCAGTACTTC
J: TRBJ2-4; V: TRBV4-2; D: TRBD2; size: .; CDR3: CASAPVLAGGAQYF; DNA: TGTGCCAGCGCTCCGGTCCTAGCGGGAGGGGCTCAGTACTTC
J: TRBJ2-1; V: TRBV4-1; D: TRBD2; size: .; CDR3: CASSQEGSGSYDNEQFF; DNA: TGCGCCAGCAGCCAAGAAGGCAGCGGGAGTTACGACAATGAGCAGTTCTTC
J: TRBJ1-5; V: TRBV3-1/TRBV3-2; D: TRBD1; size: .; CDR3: CASSLTGQGNQPQHF; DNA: TGTGCCAGCAGCCTTACGGGACAGGGGAACCAGCCCCAGCATTTT
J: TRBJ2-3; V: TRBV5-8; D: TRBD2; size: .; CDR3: CASSSRTSGTDTQYF; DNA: TGTGCCAGCAGCTCCCGGACTAGCGGCACAGATACGCAGTATTTT
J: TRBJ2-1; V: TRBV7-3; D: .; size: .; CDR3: CATTIGPSSYNEQFF; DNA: TGTGCCACTACAATTGGGCCGAGCTCCTACAATGAGCAGTTCTTC
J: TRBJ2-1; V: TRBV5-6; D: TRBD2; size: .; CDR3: CASGDSSGRAYNEQFF; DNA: TGTGCCAGCGGGGACAGTAGCGGGAGGGCCTACAATGAGCAGTTCTTC
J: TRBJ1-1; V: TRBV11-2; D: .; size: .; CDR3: CASSLAVNTEAFF; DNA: TGTGCCAGCAGCTTAGCAGTGAACACTGAAGCTTTCTTT
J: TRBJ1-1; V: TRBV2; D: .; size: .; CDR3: CASRPGHLNTEAFF; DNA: TGTGCCAGCAGGCCGGGACACTTGAACACTGAAGCTTTCTTT
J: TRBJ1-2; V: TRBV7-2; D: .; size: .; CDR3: CASSSGLSYGYTF; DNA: TGTGCCAGCAGCTCCGGACTGAGCTATGGCTACACCTTC
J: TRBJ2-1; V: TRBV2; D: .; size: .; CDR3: CASRTDSYNEQFF; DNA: TGTGCCAGCAGGACCGACAGCTACAATGAGCAGTTCTTC
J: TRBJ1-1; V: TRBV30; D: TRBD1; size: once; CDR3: CAWSGTGTFF; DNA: TGTGCCTGGAGTGGGACAGGGACTTTCTTT
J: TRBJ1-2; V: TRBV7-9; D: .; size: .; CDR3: CASSSGQFYGYTF; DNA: TGTGCCAGCAGCTCCGGACAGTTTTATGGCTACACCTTC